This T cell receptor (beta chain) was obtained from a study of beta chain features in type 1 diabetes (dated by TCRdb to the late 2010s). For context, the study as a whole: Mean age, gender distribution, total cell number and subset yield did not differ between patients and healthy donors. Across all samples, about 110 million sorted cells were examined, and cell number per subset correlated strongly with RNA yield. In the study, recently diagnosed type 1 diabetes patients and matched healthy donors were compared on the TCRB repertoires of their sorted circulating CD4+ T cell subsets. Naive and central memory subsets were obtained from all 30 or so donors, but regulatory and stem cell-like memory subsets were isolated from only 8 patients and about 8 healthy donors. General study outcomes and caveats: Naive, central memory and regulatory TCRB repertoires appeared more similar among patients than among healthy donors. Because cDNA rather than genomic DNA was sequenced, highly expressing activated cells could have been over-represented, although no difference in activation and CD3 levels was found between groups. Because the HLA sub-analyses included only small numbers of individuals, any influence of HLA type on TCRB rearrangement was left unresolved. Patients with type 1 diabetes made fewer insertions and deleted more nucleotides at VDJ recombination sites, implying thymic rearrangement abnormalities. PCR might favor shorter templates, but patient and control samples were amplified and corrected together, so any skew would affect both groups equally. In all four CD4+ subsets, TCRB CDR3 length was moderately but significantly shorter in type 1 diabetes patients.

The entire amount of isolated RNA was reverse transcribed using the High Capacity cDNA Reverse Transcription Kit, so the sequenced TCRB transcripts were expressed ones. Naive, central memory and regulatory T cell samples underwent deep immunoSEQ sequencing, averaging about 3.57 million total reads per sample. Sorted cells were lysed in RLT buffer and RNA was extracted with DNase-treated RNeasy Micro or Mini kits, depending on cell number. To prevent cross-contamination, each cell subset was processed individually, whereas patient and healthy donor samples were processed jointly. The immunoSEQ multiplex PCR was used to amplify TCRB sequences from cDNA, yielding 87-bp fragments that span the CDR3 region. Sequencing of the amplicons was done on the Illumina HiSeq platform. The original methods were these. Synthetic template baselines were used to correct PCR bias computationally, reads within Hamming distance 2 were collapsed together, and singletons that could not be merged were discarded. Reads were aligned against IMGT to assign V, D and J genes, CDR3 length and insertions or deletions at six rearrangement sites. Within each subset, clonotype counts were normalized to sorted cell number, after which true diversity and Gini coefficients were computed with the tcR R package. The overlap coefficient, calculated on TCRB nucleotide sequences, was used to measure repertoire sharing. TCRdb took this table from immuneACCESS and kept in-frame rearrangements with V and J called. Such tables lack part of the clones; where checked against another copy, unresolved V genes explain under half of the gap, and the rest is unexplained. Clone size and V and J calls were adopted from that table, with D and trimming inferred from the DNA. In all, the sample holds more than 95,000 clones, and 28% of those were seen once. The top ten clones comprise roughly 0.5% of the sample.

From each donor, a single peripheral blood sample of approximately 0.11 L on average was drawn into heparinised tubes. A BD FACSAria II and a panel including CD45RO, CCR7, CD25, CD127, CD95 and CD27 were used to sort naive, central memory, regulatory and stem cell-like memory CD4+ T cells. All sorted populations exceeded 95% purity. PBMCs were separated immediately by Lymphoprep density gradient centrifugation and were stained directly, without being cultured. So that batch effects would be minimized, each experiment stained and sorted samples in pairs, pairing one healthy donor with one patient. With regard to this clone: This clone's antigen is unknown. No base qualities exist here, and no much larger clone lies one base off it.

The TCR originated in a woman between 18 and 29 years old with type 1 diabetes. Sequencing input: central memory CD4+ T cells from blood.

The DNA is TGTGCCAGTAGTGTATACAGGACAGGGAACACCGGGGAGCTGTTTTTT. Its protein reads: CASSVYRTGNTGELFF. The rearrangement combines TRBV19 with TRBJ2-2; 7 nucleotides in the junction match TRBD1. Trimming leaves V shorter by 5 bases and J shorter by 1 base, with the junction holding 7 bases beyond the gene matches. CDR1 and CDR2 (LNHDA, SQIVND) derive from the germline V gene (reference sequence). Reading from cysteine to phenylalanine, the CDR3 counts 16 amino acids. Kept here is only the CDR3 DNA, which spans 48 bases and is read in frame from base 1.